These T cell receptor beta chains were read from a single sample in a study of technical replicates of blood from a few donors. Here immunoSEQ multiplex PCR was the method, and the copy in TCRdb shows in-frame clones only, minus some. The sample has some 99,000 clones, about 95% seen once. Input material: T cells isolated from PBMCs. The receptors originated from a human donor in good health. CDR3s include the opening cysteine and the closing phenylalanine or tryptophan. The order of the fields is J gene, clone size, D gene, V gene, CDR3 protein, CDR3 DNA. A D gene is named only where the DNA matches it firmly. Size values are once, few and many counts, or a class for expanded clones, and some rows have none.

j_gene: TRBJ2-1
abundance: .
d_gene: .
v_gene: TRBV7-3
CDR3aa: CASSITGGPVEQFF
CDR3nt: TGTGCCAGCAGCATCACCGGGGGGCCGGTTGAGCAGTTCTTC

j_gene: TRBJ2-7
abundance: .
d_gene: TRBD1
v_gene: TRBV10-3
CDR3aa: CASGGTGEREQYF
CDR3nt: TGTGCCTCCGGGGGGACAGGGGAGCGAGAGCAGTACTTC

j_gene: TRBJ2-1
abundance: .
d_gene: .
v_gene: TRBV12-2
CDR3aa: CARPPRPATSGILSSYNEQFF
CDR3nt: TGTGCAAGGCCACCCCGCCCGGCGACTAGCGGGATACTAAGCTCCTACAATGAGCAGTTCTTC

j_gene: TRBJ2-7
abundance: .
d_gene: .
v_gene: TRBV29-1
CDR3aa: CSVALGEDPSYEQYF
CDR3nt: TGCAGCGTTGCTTTAGGGGAGGACCCATCCTACGAGCAGTACTTC

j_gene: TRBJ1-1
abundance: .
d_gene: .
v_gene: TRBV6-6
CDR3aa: CASSYSTRDTEAFF
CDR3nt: TGTGCCAGCAGTTACTCGACCAGGGACACTGAAGCTTTCTTT

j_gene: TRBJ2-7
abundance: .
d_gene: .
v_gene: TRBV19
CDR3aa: CASTPRAQGRTYEQYF
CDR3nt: TGTGCCAGTACCCCTAGGGCCCAGGGAAGGACCTACGAGCAGTACTTC

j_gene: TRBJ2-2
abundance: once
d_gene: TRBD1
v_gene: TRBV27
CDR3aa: CASSQFGTGRTGELFF
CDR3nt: TGTGCCAGCAGTCAGTTCGGGACAGGGAGGACCGGGGAGCTGTTTTTT

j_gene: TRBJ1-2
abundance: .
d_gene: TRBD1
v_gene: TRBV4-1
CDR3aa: CASSQDQDRRNYGYTF
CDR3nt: TGCGCCAGCAGCCAAGATCAGGACAGGCGAAACTATGGCTACACCTTC

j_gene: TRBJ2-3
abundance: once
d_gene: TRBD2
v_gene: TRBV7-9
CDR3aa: CASSLMTSGNEGYF
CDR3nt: TGTGCCAGCAGCTTGATGACTAGCGGGAACGAGGGGTATTTT

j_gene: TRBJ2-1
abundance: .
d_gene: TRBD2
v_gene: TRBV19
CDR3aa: CASSLGLAGEQFF
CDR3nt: TGTGCCAGTAGTCTGGGACTAGCGGGAGAGCAGTTCTTC

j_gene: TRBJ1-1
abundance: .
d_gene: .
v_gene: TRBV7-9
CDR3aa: CASSPAGLAGTEAFF
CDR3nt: TGTGCCAGCAGCCCGGCGGGCCTCGCGGGCACTGAAGCTTTCTTT

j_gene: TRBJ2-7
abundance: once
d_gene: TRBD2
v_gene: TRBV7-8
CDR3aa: CASSPGRGGYEQYF
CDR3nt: TGTGCCAGCAGCCCCGGGAGGGGCGGCTACGAGCAGTACTTC

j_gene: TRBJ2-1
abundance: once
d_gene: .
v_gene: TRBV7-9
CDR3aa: CASTTSVDNEQFF
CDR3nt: TGTGCCAGCACGACTTCGGTGGACAATGAGCAGTTCTTC

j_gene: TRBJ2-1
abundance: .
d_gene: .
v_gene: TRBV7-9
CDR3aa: CASRATTGTRYNEQFF
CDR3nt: TGTGCCAGCAGGGCCACCACCGGGACACGCTACAATGAGCAGTTCTTC

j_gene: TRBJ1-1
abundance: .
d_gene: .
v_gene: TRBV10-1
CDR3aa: CASSGLGGTEAFF
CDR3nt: TGCGCCAGCAGTGGCCTTGGGGGGACTGAAGCTTTCTTT

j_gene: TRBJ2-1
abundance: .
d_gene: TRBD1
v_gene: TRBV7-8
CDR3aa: CASRLLQGKIHEQFF
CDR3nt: TGTGCCAGCAGGTTACTACAGGGGAAGATTCATGAGCAGTTCTTC

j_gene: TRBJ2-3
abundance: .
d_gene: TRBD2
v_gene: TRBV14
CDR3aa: CASSQGTSGGDTQYF
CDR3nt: TGTGCCAGCAGCCAAGGGACTAGCGGGGGAGATACGCAGTATTTT

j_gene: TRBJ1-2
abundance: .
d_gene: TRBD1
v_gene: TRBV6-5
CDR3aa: CASRRTGDGYTF
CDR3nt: TGTGCCAGCAGAAGGACAGGGGATGGCTACACCTTC

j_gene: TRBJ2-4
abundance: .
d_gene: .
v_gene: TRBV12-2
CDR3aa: CASRLGQGSFEVAKNIQYF
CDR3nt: TGTGCAAGTCGCCTGGGACAGGGTTCATTTGAGGTGGCCAAAAACATTCAGTACTTC

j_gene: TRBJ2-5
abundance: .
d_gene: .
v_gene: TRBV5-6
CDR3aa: CASSLARGETQYF
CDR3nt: TGTGCCAGCAGCTTGGCCAGGGGAGAGACCCAGTACTTC

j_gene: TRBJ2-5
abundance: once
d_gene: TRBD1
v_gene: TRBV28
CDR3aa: CASSLQGQSDQYF
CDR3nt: TGTGCCAGCAGTTTACAGGGACAGAGTGACCAGTACTTC

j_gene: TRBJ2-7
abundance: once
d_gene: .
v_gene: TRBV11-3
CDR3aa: CASSLGPGPYEQYF
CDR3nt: TGTGCCAGCAGCTTAGGCCCAGGGCCCTACGAGCAGTACTTC

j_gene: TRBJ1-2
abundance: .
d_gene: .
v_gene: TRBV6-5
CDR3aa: CASSPGVGYGYTF
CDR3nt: TGTGCCAGCAGTCCAGGGGTCGGATATGGCTACACCTTC

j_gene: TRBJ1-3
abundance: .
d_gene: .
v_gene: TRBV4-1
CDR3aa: CASSINGRGGTGNTIYF
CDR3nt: TGCGCCAGCAGCATTAATGGCCGAGGAGGGACCGGAAACACCATATATTTT

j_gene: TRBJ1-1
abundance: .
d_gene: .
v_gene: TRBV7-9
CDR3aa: CASSSSGTEAFF
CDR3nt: TGTGCCAGCAGCTCATCAGGGACTGAAGCTTTCTTT

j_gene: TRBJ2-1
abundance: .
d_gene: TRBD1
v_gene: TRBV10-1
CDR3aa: CASSDRDRVGDEQFF
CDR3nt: TGCGCCAGCAGTGACCGGGACAGGGTGGGGGATGAGCAGTTCTTC

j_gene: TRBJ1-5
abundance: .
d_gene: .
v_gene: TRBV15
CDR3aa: CATVAGGTQPQHF
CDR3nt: TGTGCCACCGTTGCAGGAGGGACTCAGCCCCAGCATTTT

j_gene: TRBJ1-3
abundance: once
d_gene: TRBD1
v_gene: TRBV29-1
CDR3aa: CSVGDRGSGNTIYF
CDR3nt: TGCAGCGTTGGGGACAGAGGCTCTGGAAACACCATATATTTT

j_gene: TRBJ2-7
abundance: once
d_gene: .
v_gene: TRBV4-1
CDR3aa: CASSQATGLQAYEQYF
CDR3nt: TGCGCCAGCAGCCAAGCCACGGGACTCCAGGCCTACGAGCAGTACTTC

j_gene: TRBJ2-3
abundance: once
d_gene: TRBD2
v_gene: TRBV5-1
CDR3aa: CASSPGASGTTDTQYF
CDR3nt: TGCGCCAGCAGCCCAGGGGCTAGCGGGACCACAGATACGCAGTATTTT

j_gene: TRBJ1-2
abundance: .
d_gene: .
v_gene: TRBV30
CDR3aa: CAWRNVGLGYGYTF
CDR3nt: TGTGCCTGGCGTAATGTGGGGCTGGGCTATGGCTACACCTTC

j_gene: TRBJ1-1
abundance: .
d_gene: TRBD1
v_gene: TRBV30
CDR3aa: CAWEKTGGGHEAFF
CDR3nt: TGTGCCTGGGAAAAGACAGGGGGCGGCCATGAAGCTTTCTTT

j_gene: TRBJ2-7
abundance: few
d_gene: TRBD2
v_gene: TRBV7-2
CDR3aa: CASSLLAGGTTPYEQYF
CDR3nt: TGTGCCAGCAGCCTCCTAGCGGGAGGCACAACACCCTACGAGCAGTACTTC

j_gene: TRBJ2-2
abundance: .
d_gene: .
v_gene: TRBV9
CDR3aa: CASSDSGSNTGELFF
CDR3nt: TGTGCCAGCAGCGATTCGGGTTCCAACACCGGGGAGCTGTTTTTT

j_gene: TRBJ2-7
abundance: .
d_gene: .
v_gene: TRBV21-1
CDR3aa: CASSKSGSTYEQYF
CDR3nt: TGTGCCAGCAGCAAGAGCGGAAGTACCTACGAGCAGTACTTC

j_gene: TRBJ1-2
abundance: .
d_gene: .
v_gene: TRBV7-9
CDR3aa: CASSLAGGAGYTF
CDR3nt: TGTGCCAGCAGCTTAGCTGGGGGCGCAGGCTACACCTTC

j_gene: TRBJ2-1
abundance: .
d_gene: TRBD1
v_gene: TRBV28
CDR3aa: CASFRPGTGYNEQFF
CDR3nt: TGTGCCAGCTTTCGCCCCGGGACAGGGTACAATGAGCAGTTCTTC

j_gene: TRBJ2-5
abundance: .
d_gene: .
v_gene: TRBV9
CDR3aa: CASSVGAQETQYF
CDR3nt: TGTGCCAGCAGCGTGGGCGCCCAGGAGACCCAGTACTTC

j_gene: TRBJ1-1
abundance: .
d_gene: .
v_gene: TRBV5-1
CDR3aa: CASSLGSRDTEAFF
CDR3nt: TGCGCCAGCAGCTTGGGGTCGCGGGACACTGAAGCTTTCTTT

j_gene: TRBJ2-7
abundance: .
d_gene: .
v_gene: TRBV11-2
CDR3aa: CASSLDGGYEQYF
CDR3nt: TGTGCCAGCAGCTTGGATGGCGGCTACGAGCAGTACTTC

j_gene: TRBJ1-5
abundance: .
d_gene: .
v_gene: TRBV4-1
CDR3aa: CASSQGGANQPQHF
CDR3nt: TGCGCCAGCAGCCAGGGAGGGGCCAATCAGCCCCAGCATTTT

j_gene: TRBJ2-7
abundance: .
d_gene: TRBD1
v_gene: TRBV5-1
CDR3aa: CASSRDSPYEQYF
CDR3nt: TGCGCCAGCAGCCGGGACAGCCCCTACGAGCAGTACTTC

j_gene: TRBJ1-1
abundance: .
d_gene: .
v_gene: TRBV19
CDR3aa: CASKWREMNTEAFF
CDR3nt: TGTGCCAGTAAGTGGCGGGAAATGAACACTGAAGCTTTCTTT

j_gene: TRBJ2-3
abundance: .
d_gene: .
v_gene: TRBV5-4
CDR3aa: CASSPLSAPSTDTQYF
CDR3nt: TGTGCCAGCAGCCCCCTAAGCGCCCCAAGCACAGATACGCAGTATTTT

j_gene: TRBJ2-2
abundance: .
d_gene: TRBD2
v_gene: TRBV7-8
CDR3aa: CASSLVVGGGTGELFF
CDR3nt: TGTGCCAGCAGCTTAGTTGTTGGGGGAGGGACCGGGGAGCTGTTTTTT

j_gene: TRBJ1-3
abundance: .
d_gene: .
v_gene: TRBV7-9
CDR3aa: CASRPTVSGNTIYF
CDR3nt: TGTGCCAGCAGGCCGACAGTCTCTGGAAACACCATATATTTT

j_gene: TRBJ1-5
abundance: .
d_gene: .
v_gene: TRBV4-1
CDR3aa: CASSQWGDSSYQPQHF
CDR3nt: TGCGCCAGCAGCCAATGGGGGGATTCCAGTTATCAGCCCCAGCATTTT

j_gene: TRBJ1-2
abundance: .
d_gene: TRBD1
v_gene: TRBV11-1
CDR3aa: CASSPTGANGYTF
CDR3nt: TGTGCCAGCAGCCCCACAGGGGCAAATGGCTACACCTTC

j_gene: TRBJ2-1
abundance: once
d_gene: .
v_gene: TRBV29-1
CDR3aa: CSSRGPGVTGEQFF
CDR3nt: TGCAGCTCCCGCGGTCCGGGGGTAACCGGTGAGCAGTTCTTC